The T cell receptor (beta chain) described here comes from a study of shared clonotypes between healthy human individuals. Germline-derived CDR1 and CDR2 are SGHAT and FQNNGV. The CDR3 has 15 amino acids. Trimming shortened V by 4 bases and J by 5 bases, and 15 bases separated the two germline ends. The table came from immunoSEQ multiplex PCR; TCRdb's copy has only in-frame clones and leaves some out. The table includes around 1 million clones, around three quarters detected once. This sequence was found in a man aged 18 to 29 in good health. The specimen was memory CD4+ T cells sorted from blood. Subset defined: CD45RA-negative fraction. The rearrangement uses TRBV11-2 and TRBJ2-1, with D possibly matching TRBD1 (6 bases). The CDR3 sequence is CASSSYKGVNNEQFF. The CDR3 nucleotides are TGTGCCAGCAGCTCGTACAAGGGGGTGAACAATGAGCAGTTCTTC.